The T cell receptor (beta chain) under discussion was sequenced for a study of cytomegalovirus exposure and HLA in healthy donors. For the study at large: Findings of an earlier analysis included some 120 million unique TCR beta sequences from 180 million or so T cells.

It was with 60 Vbeta and 13 Jbeta primers that the PCR ran. Method: immunoSEQ multiplex PCR; TCRdb's copy keeps in-frame clones and lacks some. The sample has some 120,000 clones, about 80% seen once; the top ten hold about 1.8%. As concerns this clone: The antigen remains unidentified.

Study outcomes and limitations: In a later analysis, TCR beta V- and J-gene trimming showed a link to a missense DCLRE1C variant.

The sequence was collected from a man between 18 and 35 years old in good health and CMV-seronegative. Sequenced input: PBMCs.

The CDR3 sequence: CASSLMGLAIYNEQFF. The DNA for the CDR3 is TGCGCCAGCAGCTTGATGGGACTAGCGATCTACAATGAGCAGTTCTTC. The chain couples TRBV5-1 to TRBJ2-1, with 10 bases aligning to TRBD2. The J segment lost 3 bases and the V segment lost 1 base, leaving 4 bases of the junction unmatched. This CDR3 spans 16 amino acids. Germline V gene sequence: CDR1 SGHRS, CDR2 YFSETQ.